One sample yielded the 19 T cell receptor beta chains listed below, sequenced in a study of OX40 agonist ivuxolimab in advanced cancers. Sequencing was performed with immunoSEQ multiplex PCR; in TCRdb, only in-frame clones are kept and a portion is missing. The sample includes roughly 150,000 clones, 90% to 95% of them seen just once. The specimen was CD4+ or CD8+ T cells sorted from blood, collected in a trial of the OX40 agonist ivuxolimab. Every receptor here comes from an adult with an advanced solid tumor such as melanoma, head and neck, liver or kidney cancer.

The chain's CDR3 is CASSMGGRTNEKLFF. DNA for the CDR3: TGTGCCAGCAGCATGGGGGGCAGAACTAATGAAAAACTGTTTTTT. The chain uses TRBV28 and TRBJ1-4, with D possibly matching TRBD1 (6 bases). The CDR3 extends over 15 amino acids. Germline CDR1 is MDHEN and CDR2 is SYDVKM. V was clipped by 6 bases and J by 1 base, with 12 bases between them.

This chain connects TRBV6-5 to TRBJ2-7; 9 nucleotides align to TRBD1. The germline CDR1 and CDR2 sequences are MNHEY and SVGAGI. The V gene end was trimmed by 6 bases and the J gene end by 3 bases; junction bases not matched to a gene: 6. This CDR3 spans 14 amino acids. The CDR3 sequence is CASRRDRDGYEQYF. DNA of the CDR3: TGTGCCAGCAGAAGGGACAGGGATGGCTACGAGCAGTACTTC.

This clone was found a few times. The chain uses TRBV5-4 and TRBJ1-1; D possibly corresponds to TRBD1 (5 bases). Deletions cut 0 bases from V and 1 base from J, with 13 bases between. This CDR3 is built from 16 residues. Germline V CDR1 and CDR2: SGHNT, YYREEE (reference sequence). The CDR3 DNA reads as TGTGCCAGCAGCTTGGGGACACCTCTGGAGAACACTGAAGCTTTCTTT. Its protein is CASSLGTPLENTEAFF.

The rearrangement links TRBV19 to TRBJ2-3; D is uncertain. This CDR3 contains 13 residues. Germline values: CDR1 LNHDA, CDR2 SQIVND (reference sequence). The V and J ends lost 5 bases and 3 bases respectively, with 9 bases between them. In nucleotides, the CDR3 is TGTGCCAGTAGTGTTGGGTGGACAGATACGCAGTATTTT. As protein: CASSVGWTDTQYF.

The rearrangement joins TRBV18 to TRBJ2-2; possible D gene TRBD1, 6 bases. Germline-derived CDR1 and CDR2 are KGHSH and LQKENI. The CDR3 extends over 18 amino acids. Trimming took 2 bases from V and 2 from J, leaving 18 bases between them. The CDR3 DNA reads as TGTGCCAGCTCACCAAATGCAGGGGTTGAGGCCAACACCGGGGAGCTGTTTTTT. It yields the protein CASSPNAGVEANTGELFF.

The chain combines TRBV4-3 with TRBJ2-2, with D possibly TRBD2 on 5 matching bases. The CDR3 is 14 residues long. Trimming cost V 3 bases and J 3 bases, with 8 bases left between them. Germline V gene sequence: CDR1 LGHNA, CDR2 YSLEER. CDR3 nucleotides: TGCGCCAGCAGCCAGAAGGGAGACACCGGGGAGCTGTTTTTT. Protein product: CASSQKGDTGELFF.

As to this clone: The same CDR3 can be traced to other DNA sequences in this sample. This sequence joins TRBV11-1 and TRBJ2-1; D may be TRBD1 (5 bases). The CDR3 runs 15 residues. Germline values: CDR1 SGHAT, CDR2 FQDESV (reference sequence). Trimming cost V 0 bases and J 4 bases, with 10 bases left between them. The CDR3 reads CASSLAQGSYNEQFF. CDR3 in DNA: TGTGCCAGCAGCTTAGCGCAGGGCAGTTACAATGAGCAGTTCTTC. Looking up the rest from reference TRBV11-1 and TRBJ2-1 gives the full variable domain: EAEVAQSPRYKITEKSQAVAFWCDPISGHATLYWYRQILGQGPELLVQFQDESVVDDSQLPKDRFSAERLKGVDSTLKIQPAELGDSAMYLCASSLAQGSYNEQFFGPGTRLTVL.

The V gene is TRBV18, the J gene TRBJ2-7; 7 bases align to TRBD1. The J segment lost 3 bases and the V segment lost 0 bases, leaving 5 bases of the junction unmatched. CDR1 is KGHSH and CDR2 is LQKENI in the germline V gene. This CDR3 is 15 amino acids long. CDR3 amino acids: CASSPPATGNYEQYF. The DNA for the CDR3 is TGTGCCAGCTCACCACCGGCGACAGGGAACTACGAGCAGTACTTC.

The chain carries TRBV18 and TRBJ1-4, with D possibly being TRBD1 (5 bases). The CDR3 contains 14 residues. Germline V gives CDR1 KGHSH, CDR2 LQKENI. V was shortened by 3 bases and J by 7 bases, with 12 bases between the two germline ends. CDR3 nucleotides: TGTGCCAGCTCACCGAGAGGGACCTCTGAAAAACTGTTTTTT. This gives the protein CASSPRGTSEKLFF.

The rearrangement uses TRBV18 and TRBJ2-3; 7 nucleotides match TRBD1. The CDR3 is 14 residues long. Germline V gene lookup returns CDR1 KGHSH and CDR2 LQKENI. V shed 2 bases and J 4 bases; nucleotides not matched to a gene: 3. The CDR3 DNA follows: TGTGCCAGCTCACCAAACAGGGGTGCAGATACGCAGTATTTT. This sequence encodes CASSPNRGADTQYF.

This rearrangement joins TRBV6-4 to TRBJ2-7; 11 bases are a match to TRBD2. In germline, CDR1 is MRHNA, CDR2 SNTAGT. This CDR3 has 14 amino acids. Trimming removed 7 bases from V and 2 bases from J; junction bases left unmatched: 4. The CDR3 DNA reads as TGTGCCAGCACCGCACTAGCGGGGGCCTACGAGCAGTACTTC. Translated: CASTALAGAYEQYF.

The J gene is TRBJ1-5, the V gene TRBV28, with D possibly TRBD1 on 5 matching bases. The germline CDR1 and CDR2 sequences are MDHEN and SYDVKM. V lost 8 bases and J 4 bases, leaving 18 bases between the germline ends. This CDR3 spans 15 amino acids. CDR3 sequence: CASFTPGRRNQPQHF. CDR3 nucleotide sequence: TGTGCCAGCTTTACTCCGGGACGGAGGAATCAGCCCCAGCATTTT.

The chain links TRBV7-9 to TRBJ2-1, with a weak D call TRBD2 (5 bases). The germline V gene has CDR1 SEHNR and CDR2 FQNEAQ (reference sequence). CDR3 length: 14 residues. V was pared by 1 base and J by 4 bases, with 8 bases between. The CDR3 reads CASSLEGRYNEQFF. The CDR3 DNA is TGTGCCAGCAGCTTAGAAGGGAGATACAATGAGCAGTTCTTC.

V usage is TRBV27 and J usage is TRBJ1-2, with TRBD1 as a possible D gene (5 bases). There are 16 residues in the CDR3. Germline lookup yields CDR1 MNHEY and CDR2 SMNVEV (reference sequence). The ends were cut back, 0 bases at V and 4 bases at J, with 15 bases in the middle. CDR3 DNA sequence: TGTGCCAGCAGTTTATCAGGCCAGGGAGGTACCTATGGCTACACCTTC. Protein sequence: CASSLSGQGGTYGYTF.

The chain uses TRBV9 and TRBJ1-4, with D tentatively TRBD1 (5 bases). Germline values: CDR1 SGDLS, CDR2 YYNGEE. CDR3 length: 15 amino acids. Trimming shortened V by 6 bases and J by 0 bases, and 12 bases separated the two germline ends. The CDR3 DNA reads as TGTGCCAGCACCAAATGGGGGGCAACTAATGAAAAACTGTTTTTT. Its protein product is CASTKWGATNEKLFF.

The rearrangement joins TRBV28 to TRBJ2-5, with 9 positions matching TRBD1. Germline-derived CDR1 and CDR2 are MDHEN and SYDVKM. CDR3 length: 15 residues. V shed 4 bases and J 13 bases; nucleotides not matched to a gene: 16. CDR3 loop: CASSSSGTGTPKSYF. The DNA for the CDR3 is TGTGCCAGCAGTTCCTCCGGGACAGGGACACCTAAATCGTACTTC.

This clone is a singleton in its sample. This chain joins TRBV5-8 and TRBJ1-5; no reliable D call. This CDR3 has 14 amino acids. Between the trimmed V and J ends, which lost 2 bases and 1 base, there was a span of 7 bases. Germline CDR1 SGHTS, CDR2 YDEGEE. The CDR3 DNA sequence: TGTGCCAGCAGCTTCCGCGTAAGCAATCAGCCCCAGCATTTT. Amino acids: CASSFRVSNQPQHF.

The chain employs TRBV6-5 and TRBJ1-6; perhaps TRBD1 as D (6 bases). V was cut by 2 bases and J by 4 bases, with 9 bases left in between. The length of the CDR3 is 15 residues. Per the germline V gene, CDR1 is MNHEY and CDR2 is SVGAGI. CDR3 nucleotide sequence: TGTGCCAGCAGTTACGCAGGGGTTTATAATTCACCCCTCCACTTT. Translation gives CASSYAGVYNSPLHF.

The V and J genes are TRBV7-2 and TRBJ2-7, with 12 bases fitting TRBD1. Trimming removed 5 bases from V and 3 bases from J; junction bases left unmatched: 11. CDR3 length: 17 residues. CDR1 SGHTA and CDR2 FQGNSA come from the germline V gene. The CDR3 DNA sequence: TGTGCCAGCAGCGGGGACAGGGGGCGCGTCTTTCTCTACGAGCAGTACTTC. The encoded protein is CASSGDRGRVFLYEQYF. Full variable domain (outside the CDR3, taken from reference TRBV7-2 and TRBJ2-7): GAGVSQSPSNKVTEKGKDVELRCDPISGHTALYWYRQSLGQGLEFLIYFQGNSAPDKSGLPSDRFSAERTGGSVSTLTIQRTQQEDSAVYLCASSGDRGRVFLYEQYFGPGTRLTVT.